This T cell receptor (beta chain) comes out of a study of blood T cell repertoires in COVID-19 (dated by TCRdb to 2020 to 2022). Context from the whole study: The collaborator samples originated in the United States, Italy and Spain and spanned the acute and convalescent phases of COVID-19. The material from the prospective study consisted of cDNA or gDNA derived from T cells, B-cell-depleted T cells, or PBMCs. Deeply sampled blood TCRbeta repertoires from subjects exposed to, actively infected with, or recovered from COVID-19 were included in the dataset. A freely available public database, intended as a resource for researchers studying the immune response to SARS-CoV-2, is where the repertoires were released. Samples were obtained from the ongoing ImmuneRACE study (first 160 participants) and from 1,254 subjects provided by 6 global collaborators. Nearly every sample came with metadata listing a de-identified subject ID, COVID-19 status, age in years and sex. Where available, HLA class I and class II types were taken from metadata supplied by the sample provider and were not determined by assay-based typing. What the work shows at the level of the full study, not this receptor alone: The quantity of clinical and demographic metadata differed by source and by participant and was supplied without curation.

The collaborating institutions used their own protocols to collect whole blood in K2EDTA tubes. Collaborator samples were shipped for TCRbeta analysis as frozen whole blood, isolated PBMCs, or DNA extracted from either sample type. The immunoSEQ Assay, a bias-controlled multiplex PCR, was used to amplify TCRbeta CDR3 regions from genomic DNA. The study's own analysis went as follows. Within the assay, amplification of reference gene primers was used to estimate how many nucleated cells each sample contained. Sequence reads were collapsed and filtered to measure the absolute abundance of every unique TCRbeta CDR3 rearrangement. Productive Simpson clonality was computed per sample as the square root of Simpson's diversity index over productive rearrangements. The clones in this table, taken by TCRdb from immuneACCESS, are in-frame only. Not every clone is retained; where verified, under half of the shortfall comes from an unresolved V gene, and the cause of the rest is unknown. V and J calls and clone size follow that table, whereas D and trimming were derived from the DNA. This sample comprises fewer than 25,000 clones, about nine tenths of them detected only once. 12% of the sample rests with the top ten.

Including cysteine and phenylalanine, the CDR3 has 17 amino acids. This entry keeps only the CDR3 DNA: 51 bases, framed from base 1. Based on the germline V gene, the CDR1 and CDR2 sequences are KGHSH and LQKENI. Trimming removed 4 bases from V and 7 bases from J; the gene matches leave 8 bases unexplained. With regard to this clone: It has no known antigen specificity. No much larger clonotype is one base removed from it; base qualities were not supplied.

The V gene is TRBV18 and the J gene is TRBJ1-6; 12 central bases correspond to TRBD1. The TCR originated in a woman older than 75 with active or convalescent COVID-19. What was sequenced was peripheral blood. The bases are TGTGCCAGCTCACTAGGGACAGGGGGCGCAGACAATTCACCCCTCCACTTT. This is translated as CASSLGTGGADNSPLHF.